This T cell receptor beta chain was observed in a study of blood T cell repertoires in COVID-19. Study-level background: Some COVID-19 samples were acute and others convalescent; all came from the United States, Italy and Spain.

The CDR3 totals 15 residues. The protocol was immunoSEQ multiplex PCR, while the TCRdb copy is restricted to in-frame clones and leaves out a portion. Of hundreds of thousands of clones listed, about nine tenths are singletons. Material for sequencing was peripheral blood. This sequence joins TRBV21-1 and TRBJ2-1; TRBD1 reflects the table's D call only, with no check against the DNA. TRBV21-1 is an annotated pseudogene. This TCR was recovered from a woman in her twenties or thirties with active or convalescent COVID-19. The CDR3, as DNA: TGTGCCAGCGGACAGATCCGGGACAGTTACAATGAGCAGTTCTTC. This encodes CASGQIRDSYNEQFF.